One sample yielded the 3 T cell receptor beta chains listed below, sequenced in a study of T cells after yellow fever vaccination. One entry per CDR3 protein, called by TCRdb with MiXCR from the 5' RACE reads. The table records roughly 99,000 distinct CDR3 sequences, 4.5% to 6% of them present only once. The material sequenced was CD8+ T cells sorted from PBMCs, taken 10 days after the yellow fever booster vaccination. Receptors were obtained from a man aged 18-30 years who received the YFV17D yellow fever vaccine.

V gene TRBV6-5 combines with J gene TRBJ1-2, with D perhaps TRBD1 (5 bases). Trimming removed 10 bases from V and 3 bases from J, with 18 bases in between. Germline CDR1 and CDR2: MNHEY and SVGAGI. The CDR3 is made up of 14 amino acids. The CDR3 DNA reads as TGTGCCACCCTGGGGACCGCTGGGGACTATGGCTACACCTTC. This translates into CATLGTAGDYGYTF.

The genes are TRBV6-2 or TRBV6-3 and TRBJ2-7, with a possible D match to TRBD1 (6 bases). Germline CDR1 reads MNHEY; CDR2 reads SVGEGT. The CDR3 has 13 amino acids. The CDR3 reads CASSLTGTYGQYV. CDR3 coding DNA: TGTGCCAGCAGCCTGACAGGCACCTACGGGCAGTACGTC.

This clonotype was picked up many times. V usage is TRBV5-1 and J usage is TRBJ2-3; no clear D. Germline lookup yields CDR1 SGHRS and CDR2 YFSETQ. This CDR3 has 15 residues. The ends were cut back, 0 bases at V and 2 bases at J, with 10 bases in the middle. The CDR3 reads CASSLDGAYTDTQYF. The CDR3 nucleotides read TGCGCCAGCAGCTTGGACGGAGCTTACACAGATACGCAGTATTTT.